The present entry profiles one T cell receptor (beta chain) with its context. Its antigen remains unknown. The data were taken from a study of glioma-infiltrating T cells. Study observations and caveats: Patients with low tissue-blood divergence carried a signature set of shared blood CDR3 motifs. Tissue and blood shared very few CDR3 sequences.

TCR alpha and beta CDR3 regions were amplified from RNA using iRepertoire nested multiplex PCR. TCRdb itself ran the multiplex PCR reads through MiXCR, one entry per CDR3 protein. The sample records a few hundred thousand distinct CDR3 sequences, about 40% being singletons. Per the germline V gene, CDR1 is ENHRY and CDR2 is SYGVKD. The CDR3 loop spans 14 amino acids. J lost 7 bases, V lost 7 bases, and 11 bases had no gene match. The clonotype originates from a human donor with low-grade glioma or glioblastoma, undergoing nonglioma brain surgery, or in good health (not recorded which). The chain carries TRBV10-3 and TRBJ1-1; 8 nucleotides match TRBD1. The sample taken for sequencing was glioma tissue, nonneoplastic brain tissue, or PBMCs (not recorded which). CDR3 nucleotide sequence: TGTGCCATCACCCAGGACAGGGAAGGTGTTGAAGCTTTCTTT. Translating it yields CAITQDREGVEAFF.